This T cell receptor (beta chain) was obtained from a study of cytomegalovirus exposure and HLA in healthy donors. General study results and limits: According to reports, the classifier identified cytomegalovirus status with high specificity and sensitivity.

The CDR3 runs 14 residues. Germline values: CDR1 SGHVS, CDR2 FNYEAQ. The V end lost 0 bases, the J end lost 3 bases, and 9 bases lay between the germline ends. Worth noting for this clone: Antigen: not known.

Vbeta (60) and Jbeta (13) primers were used in the PCR. The assay was immunoSEQ multiplex PCR, and TCRdb's table has in-frame clones only and misses some. Of approximately 140,000 clones detected, 78% appear once; the ten largest clones hold 2.8%. Sequencing input: PBMCs. The J gene is TRBJ2-7, the V gene TRBV7-6, with a tentative D call TRBD1 (5 bases). The TCR comes from a male donor in good health and CMV-seronegative. The CDR3: CASSLADSDYEQYF. The CDR3 DNA is TGTGCCAGCAGCTTAGCCGACAGCGACTACGAGCAGTACTTC.